Listed here are 28 T cell receptor beta chains from one sample, sequenced in a study of blood T cell repertoires in COVID-19. Using immunoSEQ multiplex PCR, the repertoire was profiled, and TCRdb retains in-frame clones only, with some absent. Found here are roughly 100,000 clones, approximately 90% of them singletons; the top ten hold 4% to 4.5%. Sequenced input: peripheral blood. The receptors were gathered from a human donor with COVID-19, enrolled during active disease. The donor label of this sample is uncertain.

This chain joins TRBV7-9 and TRBJ1-2; 8 bases are shared with TRBD1. CDR1 is SEHNR and CDR2 is FQNEAQ in the germline V gene (reference sequence). The CDR3 covers 12 residues. The trim removed 11 bases at V and 0 bases at J, leaving 2 bases unmatched. This chain's CDR3 is CAGQGANYGYTF. The CDR3 DNA sequence: TGTGCCGGACAGGGAGCTAACTATGGCTACACCTTC.

The rearrangement uses TRBV6-1 and TRBJ1-5; 11 nucleotides agree with TRBD1. The CDR3 has 16 amino acids. CDR1 and CDR2 from the germline V gene are MNHNS and SASEGT. V shed 1 base, J shed 6 bases, and the junction held 5 bases outside the gene matches. CDR3 loop: CASSEEGGTGGQPQHF. DNA for the CDR3: TGTGCCAGCAGTGAAGAGGGCGGGACAGGGGGTCAGCCCCAGCATTTT.

This chain joins TRBV27 and TRBJ2-7; 10 bases match TRBD1. Germline V CDR1 and CDR2: MNHEY, SMNVEV (reference sequence). The CDR3 runs 16 residues. V trimming: 3 bases; J trimming: 3 bases; junction bases outside the gene matches: 8. DNA for the CDR3: TGTGCCAGCAGTTTCCATGGGACAGGGGTATTCTACGAGCAGTACTTC. This gives the protein CASSFHGTGVFYEQYF.

The chain uses TRBV27 and TRBJ2-1, with D maybe TRBD2 (6 bases). The V gene lost 10 bases and the J gene lost 0 bases, with 13 bases spanning the gap. CDR3 length equals 14 residues. Germline assignment: CDR1 MNHEY and CDR2 SMNVEV (reference sequence). The CDR3 here is CATSRGNSYNEQFF. Written as DNA, the CDR3 is TGTGCCACCTCACGGGGGAACTCCTACAATGAGCAGTTCTTC.

The CDR3 region is CASSWTTGYSYEQYF. The CDR3 region has the DNA TGTGCCAGCAGCTGGACTACAGGATACTCCTACGAGCAGTACTTC. The chain has TRBV7-6 and TRBJ2-7, with a weak D call TRBD2 (6 bases). Trimming removed 4 bases from V and 0 bases from J, with 13 bases in between. Germline CDR1 and CDR2: SGHVS and FNYEAQ. The CDR3 is 15 residues long.

V usage is TRBV4-1 and J usage is TRBJ1-4; TRBD1 might be the D (5 bases). This CDR3 contains 15 residues. The germline gives CDR1 MGHRA, CDR2 YSYEKL. V was cut by 0 bases and J by 8 bases, with 13 bases left in between. The CDR3 spells CASSQEGPAGEKLFF. The CDR3 coding sequence is TGCGCCAGCAGCCAAGAGGGGCCGGCAGGGGAAAAACTGTTTTTT.

This chain links TRBV9 with TRBJ1-1, with D perhaps TRBD1 (5 bases). In germline, CDR1 is SGDLS, CDR2 YYNGEE. Deletions cut 0 bases from V and 0 bases from J, with 12 bases between. The CDR3 extends over 16 amino acids. CDR3 in DNA: TGTGCCAGCAGCGTAGGTCAGGGCCTCATGAACACTGAAGCTTTCTTT. This sequence encodes CASSVGQGLMNTEAFF.

This rearrangement joins TRBV27 to TRBJ1-5; TRBD1 agrees at 8 bases. Germline CDR1 MNHEY, CDR2 SMNVEV (reference sequence). Trimming took 1 base from V and 6 from J; bases not matched to a gene: 17. This CDR3 region has 19 residues. CDR3: CASSLLGSRNIGTGQPQHF. CDR3 nucleotide sequence: TGTGCCAGCAGTTTATTGGGCAGCCGGAACATTGGGACAGGTCAGCCCCAGCATTTT.

The chain has TRBV7-9 and TRBJ1-4; D uncertain. The germline V gene has CDR1 SEHNR and CDR2 FQNEAQ (reference sequence). The CDR3 extends over 14 amino acids. Trimming cost V 5 bases and J 7 bases, with 14 bases left between them. CDR3 region: CASSPVPQSEKLFF. CDR3 DNA sequence: TGTGCCAGCAGCCCGGTCCCGCAAAGTGAAAAACTGTTTTTT.

The genes are TRBV15 and TRBJ1-6; D is unresolved. The CDR3 sequence is 15 residues long. The germline gives CDR1 LNHNV, CDR2 YYDKDF (reference sequence). V lost 4 bases, J lost 10 bases, and 17 bases lay in between. The CDR3 region has the DNA TGTGCCACCAGCAAGGTTGAGGGCTTAGGGTCACCCCTCCACTTT. It codes for CATSKVEGLGSPLHF.

V is TRBV14 and J is TRBJ2-1; D not resolved. Germline CDR1 reads SGHDN; CDR2 reads FVKESK. The germline V and J ends were trimmed by 4 bases and 8 bases, with 9 bases remaining between them. The CDR3 spans 12 residues. CDR3 amino acids: CASSPQFDEQFF. The CDR3 coding sequence is TGTGCCAGCAGCCCTCAGTTCGATGAGCAGTTCTTC. The full variable domain, its missing parts supplied by reference TRBV14 and TRBJ2-1, is EAGVTQFPSHSVIEKGQTVTLRCDPISGHDNLYWYRRVMGKEIKFLLHFVKESKQDESGMPNNRFLAERTGGTYSTLKVQPAELEDSGVYFCASSPQFDEQFFGPGTRLTVL.

This rearrangement joins TRBV11-3 to TRBJ2-1; 14 bases are a match to TRBD2. Trimming at V came to 9 bases and at J to 8 bases, leaving 18 bases not matched to a gene. CDR1 SGHNT and CDR2 YENEEA come from the germline V gene. This CDR3 contains 18 residues. The CDR3 region has the DNA TGTGCCAGGGGGACGGGACTAGCGGGAGTGCCGTCCATCGATGAGCAGTTCTTC. Its translation is CARGTGLAGVPSIDEQFF.

The J gene is TRBJ2-7, the V gene TRBV28, with 9 bases lining up with TRBD1. Per the germline V gene, CDR1 is MDHEN and CDR2 is SYDVKM. The CDR3 totals 12 residues. The junction had 7 bases not matched to a gene; V was cut back by 11 bases and J by 5 bases. The CDR3 DNA follows: TGTGCCTGTACAGGGGGCTACCACGAGCAGTACTTC. Its translation: CACTGGYHEQYF.

The CDR3: CASSGPRINTEAFF. CDR3 coding DNA: TGTGCCAGCAGTGGTCCCAGAATAAACACTGAAGCTTTCTTT. The J gene is TRBJ1-1, the V gene TRBV2; D unclear. CDR3 size: 14 residues. The V end was cut by 4 bases, the J end by 2 bases, with 11 bases between. Germline values: CDR1 SNHLY, CDR2 FYNNEI.

V is TRBV7-2 and J is TRBJ2-3; tentatively, D is TRBD1 (6 bases). CDR3 length equals 16 residues. V was shortened by 5 bases and J by 0 bases, with 15 bases between the two germline ends. Looked up from germline, CDR1 is SGHTA and CDR2 is FQGNSA. CDR3 residues: CASSRPWGPSTDTQYF. The CDR3 DNA is TGTGCCAGCAGCCGGCCTTGGGGGCCCAGCACAGATACGCAGTATTTT.

The V and J genes are TRBV29-1 and TRBJ1-6, with D unclear. CDR1 is SQVTM, CDR2 ANQGSEA, per germline. CDR3 length: 13 amino acids. The germline V and J ends were trimmed by 4 bases and 6 bases, with 10 bases remaining between them. The CDR3 is CSVASDSNSPLHF. CDR3 DNA sequence: TGCAGCGTTGCTTCAGACTCTAATTCACCCCTCCACTTT.

The sample holds a few counts of this clone. The chain recombines TRBV15 with TRBJ1-2, with 7 nucleotides matching TRBD1. After removal of 2 bases from V and 8 bases from J, the junction contained 8 bases not matched to a gene. This CDR3 contains 14 residues. Germline CDR1 LNHNV, CDR2 YYDKDF (reference sequence). CDR3 nucleotide sequence: TGTGCCACCAGCAGAACGACAGGGATCAGCGGCTACACCTTC. This sequence encodes CATSRTTGISGYTF. Together with reference TRBV15 and TRBJ1-2, the CDR3 gives the full variable domain: DAMVIQNPRYQVTQFGKPVTLSCSQTLNHNVMYWYQQKSSQAPKLLFHYYDKDFNNEADTPDNFQSRRPNTSFCFLDIRSPGLGDTAMYLCATSRTTGISGYTFGSGTRLTVV.

V and J are TRBV3-1 (or the pseudogene TRBV3-2) and TRBJ2-7; D might be TRBD2 (5 bases). The CDR3 loop spans 15 amino acids. V lost 2 bases to trimming and J lost 0 bases, with 11 bases between them. CDR1 LGHDT and CDR2 YNNKEL come from the germline V gene (reference sequence). The CDR3 coding sequence is TGTGCCAGCAGCCAATCTAGCCAGAGCTCCTACGAGCAGTACTTC. Amino acids: CASSQSSQSSYEQYF.

The chain couples TRBV3-1 (or the pseudogene TRBV3-2) to TRBJ2-3; D gene uncertain. Trimming removed 1 base from V and 0 bases from J, with 2 bases in between. Per the germline V gene, CDR1 is LGHDT and CDR2 is YNNKEL (reference sequence). This CDR3 comprises 13 residues. As DNA, the CDR3 is TGTGCCAGCAGCCAAGCTAGCACAGATACGCAGTATTTT. Protein product: CASSQASTDTQYF.

This chain joins TRBV1 and TRBJ2-3; the D call of TRBD2 is as the table states it, not checked on the DNA. TRBV1 is annotated as a pseudogene. This CDR3 has 19 residues. As DNA, the CDR3 is TGCACCAGCAGCCAAAAAAGTCCCGACGGGGGGATCAGAACAGATACGCAGTATTTT. It encodes CTSSQKSPDGGIRTDTQYF.

This clone was seen more than once but under ten times. The chain joins TRBV2 to TRBJ2-1, with 9 bases aligning to TRBD2. CDR3 size: 15 residues. Germline CDR1 and CDR2: SNHLY and FYNNEI. V trimming: 4 bases; J trimming: 9 bases; junction bases outside the gene matches: 10. CDR3 in amino acids: CASSGSSGGMGEQFF. The CDR3 bases are TGTGCCAGCAGTGGGTCAAGCGGGGGGATGGGTGAGCAGTTCTTC.

The chain links TRBV10-3 to TRBJ1-1; 7 nucleotides agree with TRBD1. The CDR3 has 15 amino acids. Germline values: CDR1 ENHRY, CDR2 SYGVKD. With V trimmed by 7 bases and J by 4 bases, 12 bases remained unmatched. CDR3 bases: TGTGCCATCACCCCGACAGGGCCGGCAGGCACTGAAGCTTTCTTT. Its translation is CAITPTGPAGTEAFF.

A remark on this clone: At one of its ends the junction is not consistent with the germline gene, which may arise from a read error. This chain connects TRBV30 to TRBJ1-1; D perhaps matches TRBD1 (5 bases). The CDR3 extends over 12 amino acids. Germline V lookup: CDR1 GTSNPN, CDR2 SVGIG (reference sequence). The CDR3 DNA is TGTGCCGGGAGACAGAGGAACACTGAAGCTTTCTTT. Its protein is CAGRQRNTEAFF.

This rearrangement joins TRBV24-1 to TRBJ1-3; 7 bases are a match to TRBD1. The germline V gene has CDR1 KGHDR and CDR2 SFDVKD. The CDR3 runs 15 residues. V shed 4 bases, J shed 0 bases, and the junction held 2 bases outside the gene matches. CDR3 amino acids: CATSDGDSSGNTIYF. The DNA for the CDR3 is TGTGCCACCAGTGACGGGGACAGCTCTGGAAACACCATATATTTT.

This chain joins TRBV7-9 and TRBJ2-1, with D perhaps matching TRBD1 (7 bases). This CDR3 has 15 amino acids. CDR1 is SEHNR and CDR2 is FQNEAQ in the germline V gene (reference sequence). Trimming removed 3 bases at V and 1 base at J, with 10 bases between. The chain's CDR3 is CASSLSGGSYNEQFF. The CDR3 DNA reads TGTGCCAGCAGCTTGTCAGGGGGGTCCTACAATGAGCAGTTCTTC.

The V gene is TRBV11-3, the J gene TRBJ2-3; 7 bases are shared with TRBD1. J lost 1 base, V lost 5 bases, and 3 bases had no gene match. Germline V gene data show CDR1 as SGHNT and CDR2 as YENEEA. There are 14 residues in the CDR3. The CDR3 sequence is CASSRGQGTDTQYF. The CDR3 DNA reads as TGTGCCAGCAGCAGAGGACAGGGCACAGATACGCAGTATTTT.

This clone was found a few times. The V gene is TRBV11-2, the J gene TRBJ1-2, with D maybe TRBD1 (6 bases). In germline, CDR1 is SGHAT, CDR2 FQNNGV. The CDR3 is made up of 13 amino acids. Deletions cut 4 bases from V and 2 bases from J, with 8 bases between. CDR3 coding DNA: TGTGCCAGCAGCTACAGGGAAAACTATGGCTACACCTTC. Residues: CASSYRENYGYTF.

This clone occurred a few times. The V and J genes are TRBV4-2 and TRBJ1-2, with TRBD1 matching 8 bases. The V gene's germline CDR1 is LGHNA and CDR2 YNFKEQ. The V gene end was trimmed by 4 bases and the J gene end by 10 bases; junction bases not matched to a gene: 14. CDR3 length: 15 amino acids. CDR3 nucleotide sequence: TGTGCCAGCAGCCCCGGGACAGGCAAGAGACCTGCCTACACCTTC. Translated, it gives CASSPGTGKRPAYTF.